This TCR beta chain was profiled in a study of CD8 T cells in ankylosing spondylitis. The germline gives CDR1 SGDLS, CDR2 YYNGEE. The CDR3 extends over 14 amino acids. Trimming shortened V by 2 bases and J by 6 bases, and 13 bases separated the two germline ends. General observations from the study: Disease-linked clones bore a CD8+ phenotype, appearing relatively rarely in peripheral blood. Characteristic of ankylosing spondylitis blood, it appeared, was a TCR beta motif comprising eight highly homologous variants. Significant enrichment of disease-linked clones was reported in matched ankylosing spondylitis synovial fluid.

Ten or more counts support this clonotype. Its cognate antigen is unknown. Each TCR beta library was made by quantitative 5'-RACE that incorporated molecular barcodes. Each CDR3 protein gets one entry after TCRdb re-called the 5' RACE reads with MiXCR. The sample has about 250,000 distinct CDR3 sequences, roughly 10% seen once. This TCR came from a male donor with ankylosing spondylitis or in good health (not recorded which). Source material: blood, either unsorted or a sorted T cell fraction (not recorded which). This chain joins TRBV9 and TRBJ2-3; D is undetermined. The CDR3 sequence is CASSVRRHQDTQYF. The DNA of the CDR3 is TGTGCCAGCAGCGTGAGGCGGCACCAGGATACGCAGTATTTT.